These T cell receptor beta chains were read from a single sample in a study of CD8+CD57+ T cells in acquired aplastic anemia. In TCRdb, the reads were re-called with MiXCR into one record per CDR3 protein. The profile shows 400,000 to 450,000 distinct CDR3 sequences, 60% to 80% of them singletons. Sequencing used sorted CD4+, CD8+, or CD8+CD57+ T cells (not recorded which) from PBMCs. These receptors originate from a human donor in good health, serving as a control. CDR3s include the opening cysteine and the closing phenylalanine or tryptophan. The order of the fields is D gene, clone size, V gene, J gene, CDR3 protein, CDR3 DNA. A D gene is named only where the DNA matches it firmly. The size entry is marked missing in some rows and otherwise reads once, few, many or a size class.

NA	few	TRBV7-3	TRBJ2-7	CASSAGSGYEQYF	TGTGCCAGCAGCGCGGGGAGCGGCTACGAGCAGTACTTC
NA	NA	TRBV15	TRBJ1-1	CATSRGGINAEEFF	TGTGCCACCAGCAGAGGGGGCATTAACGCTGAAGAGTTCTTT
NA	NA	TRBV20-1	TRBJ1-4	CSARLQGSLVF	TGCAGTGCTCGATTGCAGGGGTCTTTGGTTTTT
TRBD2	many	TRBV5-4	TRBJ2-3	CASSPAGRGTDTQYF	TGTGCCAGCAGTCCAGCGGGGAGGGGCACAGATACGCAGTATTTT
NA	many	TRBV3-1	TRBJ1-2	CASSQEGGAGGYTF	TGTGCCAGCAGCCAAGAAGGAGGGGCAGGTGGCTACACCTTC
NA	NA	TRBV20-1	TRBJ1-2	CSARARDLIQTLF	TGCAGTGCTAGAGCTCGGGACCTCATTCAGACCCTCTTC
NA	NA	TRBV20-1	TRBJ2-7	CSASRSLQEKQYF	TGCAGTGCTAGTCGTTCGCTGCAAGAGAAGCAGTACTTC
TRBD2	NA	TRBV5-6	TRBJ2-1	CASSFDIGSASKLGAGGYNEQFF	TGTGCCAGCAGCTTCGACATCGGCAGTGCTAGCAAGTTAGGAGCGGGGGGTTACAATGAGCAGTTCTTC
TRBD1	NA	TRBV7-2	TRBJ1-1	CASSRHRGYSPNEFF	TGTGCCAGCAGCAGACACAGGGGCTATTCACCTAATGAATTCTTT
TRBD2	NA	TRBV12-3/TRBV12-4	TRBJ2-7	CASSQDTGRVEQYF	TGTGCCAGCAGCCAAGACACGGGGAGGGTCGAGCAGTACTTC
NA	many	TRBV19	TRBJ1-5	CASSPAHGTPAHHQPQHF	TGTGCCAGTAGTCCCGCCCACGGGACTCCAGCACATCATCAGCCCCAGCATTTT